The 27 T cell receptor beta chains listed next were all sequenced from one sample in a study of metastatic and nonmetastatic thyroid tumors (dated by TCRdb to 2018 to 2020). None of the patients had been given any treatment before thyroid surgery. Library method: PCR. Sequencing was carried out with an Illumina HiSeq 4000. Using fastp at Q25 and MiXCR, TCRdb reprocessed the public reads and kept productive beta chains. Recorded for this sample are tens of thousands of clones; about 15% of them occurred a single time. The top ten clones comprise approximately 3.4% of the sample. The sample taken for sequencing was blood. These receptors came from a female donor with papillary thyroid cancer or a benign thyroid nodule (not recorded which). Some clones in this sample may be carry-over from other donors' samples.

The chain uses TRBV15 and TRBJ2-7; possible D gene TRBD1, 5 bases. In germline, CDR1 is LNHNV, CDR2 YYDKDF (reference sequence). Deletions cut 3 bases from V and 3 bases from J, with 6 bases between. The CDR3 contains 12 residues. CDR3 sequence: CATSSTGYEQYF. Written as DNA, the CDR3 is TGTGCCACCAGCAGCACAGGCTACGAGCAGTACTTC. The variable domain in full, completed from reference TRBV15 and TRBJ2-7, reads DAMVIQNPRYQVTQFGKPVTLSCSQTLNHNVMYWYQQKSSQAPKLLFHYYDKDFNNEADTPDNFQSRRPNTSFCFLDIRSPGLGDTAMYLCATSSTGYEQYFGPGTRLTVT.

Relative to its sample, this clone is medium-sized. The chain links TRBV27 to TRBJ2-1; 12 bases agree with TRBD2. V shed 4 bases and J 7 bases; nucleotides not matched to a gene: 8. The CDR3 is made up of 16 amino acids. The germline gives CDR1 MNHEY, CDR2 SMNVEV (reference sequence). This chain's CDR3 is CASSSPGLAGRNEQFF. CDR3 in DNA: TGTGCCAGCAGTTCACCCGGACTAGCGGGAAGGAATGAGCAGTTCTTC.

This clone is medium-sized within its sample. The chain couples TRBV27 to TRBJ2-1; no clear D. Germline values: CDR1 MNHEY, CDR2 SMNVEV (reference sequence). Trimming shortened V by 4 bases and J by 6 bases, and 7 bases separated the two germline ends. The CDR3 runs 12 residues. The CDR3 protein is CASSSPGNEQFF. The DNA for the CDR3 is TGTGCCAGCAGTTCCCCGGGCAATGAGCAGTTCTTC.

Within the sample, this clone is medium-sized. The chain links TRBV27 to TRBJ2-7, with 7 bases fitting TRBD1. The CDR3 consists of 17 residues. Germline CDR1 reads MNHEY; CDR2 reads SMNVEV (reference sequence). V shed 5 bases, J shed 2 bases, and the junction held 15 bases outside the gene matches. The CDR3, as DNA: TGTGCCAGCAGTCTCCAGGACAGGAAAACGCTTACCTACGAGCAGTACTTC. This encodes CASSLQDRKTLTYEQYF.

This clone was found many times. This rearrangement joins TRBV25-1 to TRBJ2-3; D not certain. The CDR3 consists of 15 residues. Germline V gene lookup returns CDR1 MGHDK and CDR2 SYGVNS. Between the trimmed V and J ends, which lost 0 bases and 1 base, there was a span of 8 bases. In DNA, the CDR3 is TGTGCCAGCAGTGAATATGGGCAGCGCACAGATACGCAGTATTTT. Translation gives CASSEYGQRTDTQYF. Full variable domain (rest looked up from reference TRBV25-1 and TRBJ2-3): EADIYQTPRYLVIGTGKKITLECSQTMGHDKMYWYQQDPGMELHLIHYSYGVNSTEKGDLSSESTVSRIRTEHFPLTLESARPSHTSQYLCASSEYGQRTDTQYFGPGTRLTVL.

This clone was detected many times. The chain has TRBV7-2 and TRBJ2-7, with 9 nucleotides matching TRBD2. Germline V gene sequence: CDR1 SGHTA, CDR2 FQGNSA. This CDR3 region has 15 residues. The ends lost 2 bases at V and 7 bases at J; junction bases unmatched: 9. DNA for the CDR3: TGTGCCAGCAGCTTAACGGGCGGGAGGGAGGATGAGCAGTACTTC. Translating it yields CASSLTGGREDEQYF.

This clone was counted only a few times. This chain links TRBV2 with TRBJ2-5; D is undetermined. With 7 bases removed from V and 5 bases from J, the gap between germline ends came to 20 bases. CDR1 SNHLY and CDR2 FYNNEI come from the germline V gene. This CDR3 has 15 residues. The CDR3 spells CASIVLAIRAETQYF. The CDR3 coding sequence is TGTGCCAGCATTGTCTTGGCTATCCGGGCGGAGACCCAGTACTTC.

This clone was detected many times. An end of the junction does not agree with germline; a read error may underlie this. The chain joins TRBV18 to TRBJ1-3, with D perhaps TRBD1 (5 bases). Germline-derived CDR1 and CDR2 are KGHSH and LQKENI. The CDR3 is made up of 13 amino acids. CDR3 nucleotide sequence: TGTGCCACCTCAGACAGCTCTGGAAACACCATATATTTT. It specifies CATSDSSGNTIYF. Together with reference TRBV18 and TRBJ1-3, the CDR3 gives the full variable domain: NAGVMQNPRHLVRRRGQEARLRCSPMKGHSHVYWYRQLPEEGLKFMVYLQKENIIDESGMPKERFSAEFPKEGPSILRIQQVVRGDSAAYFCATSDSSGNTIYFGEGSWLTVV.

The table lists this clone with many counts. The rearrangement joins TRBV30 to TRBJ1-3; D is ambiguous. Per germline, CDR1 GTSNPN and CDR2 SVGIG (reference sequence). The CDR3 runs 17 residues. V was shortened by 8 bases and J by 0 bases, with 23 bases between the two germline ends. CDR3 protein: CAREGSRKISSGNTIYF. The CDR3 DNA reads as TGTGCCAGGGAAGGCAGCCGAAAAATCTCCTCTGGAAACACCATATATTTT.

This clone was counted ten times or more. V gene TRBV29-1 combines with J gene TRBJ1-2; 8 bases align to TRBD1. The germline gives CDR1 SQVTM, CDR2 ANQGSEA. The CDR3 loop spans 16 amino acids. After removal of 6 bases from V and 4 bases from J, the junction contained 16 bases not matched to a gene. As DNA, the CDR3 is TGCAGCGTGGGGGAGGGCAGGGGGCAGCGTGGCTATGGCTACACCTTC. This translates into CSVGEGRGQRGYGYTF.

This clone was detected many times. The chain is built from TRBV5-4 and TRBJ2-7; D call uncertain. Germline lookup yields CDR1 SGHNT and CDR2 YYREEE (reference sequence). Trimming left V 4 bases short and J 7 bases short, with 15 bases between. CDR3 length: 13 residues. CDR3 region: CASSTRANLEQYF. CDR3 sequence (DNA): TGTGCCAGCAGCACAAGGGCTAATCTGGAGCAGTACTTC.

This clone showed up many times. This chain links TRBV7-8 with TRBJ2-7; TRBD1 aligns across 7 bases. The CDR3 totals 15 residues. V lost 1 base and J lost 2; bases outside the gene matches: 5. Germline V lookup: CDR1 SGHVS, CDR2 FQNEAQ. The CDR3 loop is CASSLVRDRAYEQYF. The DNA of the CDR3 is TGTGCCAGCAGCTTAGTCCGGGACAGAGCCTACGAGCAGTACTTC. Supplemented by reference TRBV7-8 and TRBJ2-7, the full variable domain reads GAGVSQSPRYKVAKRGQDVALRCDPISGHVSLFWYQQALGQGPEFLTYFQNEAQLDKSGLPSDRFFAERPEGSVSTLKIQRTQQEDSAVYLCASSLVRDRAYEQYFGPGTRLTVT.

The chain links TRBV3-1 to TRBJ2-7, with 10 bases identical to TRBD2. In germline, CDR1 is LGHDT, CDR2 YNNKEL (reference sequence). This CDR3 is 17 amino acids long. V dropped 4 bases and J dropped 0; count of bases not matched to a gene: 9. CDR3 amino acids: CASSPRSGGPYSYEQYF. Written as DNA, the CDR3 is TGTGCCAGCAGCCCGCGTAGCGGGGGGCCGTACTCCTACGAGCAGTACTTC.

By frequency in the sample, this clone is medium-sized. The rearrangement joins TRBV6-1 to TRBJ2-7; D is ambiguous. Germline-derived CDR1 and CDR2 are MNHNS and SASEGT. Trimming removed 2 bases at V and 0 bases at J, with 5 bases between. There are 13 residues in the CDR3. CDR3 region: CASSELGSYEQYF. CDR3 sequence (DNA): TGTGCCAGCAGTGAATTGGGCTCCTACGAGCAGTACTTC.

The sample holds many counts of this clone. The sample carries other DNA sequences with the same CDR3. The chain has TRBV18 and TRBJ2-1; 8 bases align to TRBD1. This CDR3 has 16 amino acids. The germline V gene has CDR1 KGHSH and CDR2 LQKENI. V dropped 4 bases and J dropped 6; count of bases not matched to a gene: 11. This CDR3 reads CASSRQGPGATNEQFF. DNA of the CDR3: TGTGCCAGCTCACGACAGGGGCCGGGAGCTACCAATGAGCAGTTCTTC.

In its sample, this clone is medium-sized. The V gene is TRBV20-1, the J gene TRBJ2-7, with D unresolved. V lost 0 bases and J 2 bases, leaving 17 bases between the germline ends. The CDR3 spans 16 residues. The germline CDR1 and CDR2 sequences are DFQATT and SNEGSKA (reference sequence). In DNA, the CDR3 is TGCAGTGCTAGAGATAGGGCCGGACCGTCTACCTACGAGCAGTACTTC. Its translation is CSARDRAGPSTYEQYF.

Ten or more counts support this clone. The gene calls are TRBV7-8 and TRBJ2-7; TRBD1 might be the D (6 bases). CDR1 SGHVS and CDR2 FQNEAQ come from the germline V gene. Trimming left V 5 bases short and J 2 bases short, with 10 bases between. This CDR3 is 13 amino acids long. CDR3 nucleotides: TGTGCCAGCAGCCGGGACACTACCTACGAGCAGTACTTC. This gives the protein CASSRDTTYEQYF.

This clone was seen ten or more times. The rearrangement links TRBV7-2 to TRBJ2-7; possible D gene TRBD1, 9 bases. The V gene lost 4 bases and the J gene lost 2 bases, with 15 bases spanning the gap. This CDR3 spans 15 amino acids. Per germline, CDR1 SGHTA and CDR2 FQGNSA. CDR3 amino acids: CASSSGGTGTYEQYF. The DNA of the CDR3 is TGTGCCAGCAGCTCGGGAGGGACAGGGACCTACGAGCAGTACTTC.

This rearrangement joins TRBV27 to TRBJ2-7, with 14 bases matching TRBD2. With 6 bases clipped from V and 5 bases from J, the junction kept 9 bases outside the gene matches. The CDR3 contains 16 residues. Germline loops: CDR1 MNHEY, CDR2 SMNVEV (reference sequence). The DNA of the CDR3 is TGTGCCAGCAGCAGTAGACTAGCGGGAGGGACAGACGAGCAGTACTTC. It is translated as CASSSRLAGGTDEQYF.

This clone was observed at least ten times. This chain uses TRBV7-2 with TRBJ1-5; 12 bases line up with TRBD1. The V gene end was trimmed by 6 bases and the J gene end by 5 bases; junction bases not matched to a gene: 5. The germline CDR1 and CDR2 sequences are SGHTA and FQGNSA. The CDR3 spans 15 residues. The CDR3 is CASRPGQGAYQPQHF. The CDR3 DNA reads TGTGCCAGCAGACCGGGACAGGGGGCGTATCAGCCCCAGCATTTT.

This clone was seen repeatedly, ten times or more. The V gene is TRBV24-1, the J gene TRBJ2-5, with D perhaps matching TRBD1 or TRBD2 (5 bases each). CDR1 is KGHDR and CDR2 is SFDVKD in the germline V gene. Trimming shortened V by 10 bases and J by 2 bases, and 13 bases separated the two germline ends. The CDR3 is 13 amino acids. CDR3 amino acids: CATRGTAQETQYF. For the CDR3, the DNA is TGTGCCACGCGAGGGACGGCTCAAGAGACCCAGTACTTC.

This clone turned up a few times. This may be a read error: a much more frequent sequence differs by one nucleotide. The chain has TRBV2 and TRBJ2-5; 7 bases align to TRBD1. Germline lookup yields CDR1 SNHLY and CDR2 FYNNEI. V shed 6 bases, J shed 6 bases, and the junction held 4 bases outside the gene matches. There are 12 residues in the CDR3. The CDR3 DNA reads as TGTGCCAGCAGGGACAGGACGAAGACCCAGTACTTC. This codes for CASRDRTKTQYF.

This clone has a handful of counts. Sequence at one end of the junction differs from germline and may be a read error. The genes are TRBV15 and TRBJ2-3; D may be TRBD2 (5 bases). From germline, CDR1 is LNHNV and CDR2 YYDKDF (reference sequence). The CDR3 is 16 amino acids. CDR3: CSTSRYLAEPNHTQYF. In nucleotides, the CDR3 is TGTTCCACCAGCAGATATCTAGCTGAGCCCAATCATACGCAGTATTTT.

This clone was counted at least ten times. This rearrangement joins TRBV19 to TRBJ2-2; weak D call: TRBD2 (6 bases). From germline, CDR1 is LNHDA and CDR2 SQIVND (reference sequence). Trimming left V 9 bases short and J 8 bases short, with 22 bases between. The CDR3 totals 15 residues. This CDR3 reads CASSSLLGGWGELFF. The CDR3 coding sequence is TGTGCCAGCAGCTCCCTACTCGGGGGTTGGGGGGAGCTGTTTTTT.

This clone was counted many times. This chain joins TRBV28 and TRBJ1-2; D gene ambiguous. The germline V gene encodes CDR1 MDHEN and CDR2 SYDVKM. CDR3 length: 14 amino acids. V was clipped by 1 base and J by 8 bases, with 14 bases between them. The CDR3, as DNA: TGTGCCAGCAGTTTATCCACCTGGCTTGGCGGCTACACCTTC. Translating gives CASSLSTWLGGYTF.

Turning to this clone: The junction shows a germline mismatch at one end, possibly a read error. The rearrangement joins TRBV6-1 to TRBJ2-2; possibly TRBD2 for D (6 bases). Germline V gene lookup returns CDR1 MNHNS and CDR2 SASEGT. CDR3 size: 16 residues. DNA of the CDR3: TGTGCCAGAGACACGGCGCGGGGTGGGAACACTGGGGAGCTGTTTTTT. Its translation: CARDTARGGNTGELFF.

At least ten counts were recorded for this clone. The chain has TRBV28 and TRBJ1-4; 9 bases are shared with TRBD1. The CDR3 spans 15 residues. Germline CDR1 MDHEN, CDR2 SYDVKM. V was pared by 3 bases and J by 8 bases, with 7 bases of the junction left unmatched. The CDR3 DNA follows: TGTGCCAGCAGTTTCTCCGGGACAGGGTACGAAAAACTGTTTTTT. Translated, it gives CASSFSGTGYEKLFF.